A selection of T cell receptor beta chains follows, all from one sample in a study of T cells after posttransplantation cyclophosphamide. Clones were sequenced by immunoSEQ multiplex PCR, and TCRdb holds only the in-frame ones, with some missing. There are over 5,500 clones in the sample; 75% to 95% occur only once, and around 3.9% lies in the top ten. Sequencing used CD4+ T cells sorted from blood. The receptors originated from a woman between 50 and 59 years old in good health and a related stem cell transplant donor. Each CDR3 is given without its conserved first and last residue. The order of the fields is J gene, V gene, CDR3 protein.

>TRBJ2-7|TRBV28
ASSLWGQGTDYEQY
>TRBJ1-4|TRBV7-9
ASSSWGQILNEKLF
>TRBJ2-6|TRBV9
ASGGVRPGANVLT
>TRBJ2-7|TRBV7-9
ASSFQYEQY
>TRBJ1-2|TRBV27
ASSLRQGPGYGYT
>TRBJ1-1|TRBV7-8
ASSQNLDRGGTEAF
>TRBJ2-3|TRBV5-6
ASSHLLAGSTDTQY
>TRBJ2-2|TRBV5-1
ASSSNRARNTGELF
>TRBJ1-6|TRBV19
ASSIGSATGANNSPLH
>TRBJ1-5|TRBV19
ASSAQGVQPQH
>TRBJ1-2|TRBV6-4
ASSDGPTGGGYT
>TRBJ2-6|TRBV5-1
ASSFGGTGANVLT
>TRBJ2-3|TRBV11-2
ASSLQGIEGTDTQY
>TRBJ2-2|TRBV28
ASSLMGGDSNTGELF
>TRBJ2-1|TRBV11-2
ASSLAGANSDEQF
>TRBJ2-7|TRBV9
ASSVAAGEVYEQY
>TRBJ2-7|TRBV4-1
ASSRPSGGSYEQY
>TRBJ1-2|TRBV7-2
ASSTYLTGFGYT
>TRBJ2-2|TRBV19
ASSAGLAGRELF
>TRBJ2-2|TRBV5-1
ASSLVQVGIGGELF
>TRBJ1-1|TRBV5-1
ASSLLANSNTEAF
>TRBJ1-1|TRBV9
ASSVGTATNTEAF
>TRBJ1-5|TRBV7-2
ASSLEGGQKPQH
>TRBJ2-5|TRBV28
ASSSQDGTSGEKETQY
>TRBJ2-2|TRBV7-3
ASSGDRVTGELF
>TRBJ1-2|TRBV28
ASSPPGGQEDYGYT
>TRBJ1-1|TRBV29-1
SVGDRADTEAF
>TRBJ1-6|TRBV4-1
ASSQESPNRPRRSLH
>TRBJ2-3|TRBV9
ASAGPLPLRSSSTDTQY
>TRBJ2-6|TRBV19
ASSIKGGRGPGANVLT
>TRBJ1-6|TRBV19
ASRSTPQANSPLH
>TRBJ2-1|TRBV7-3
ASSLSGKLNEQF
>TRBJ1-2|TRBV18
ASSPPWEWAPNGYT
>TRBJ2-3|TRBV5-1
ASSPGTSTDTQY
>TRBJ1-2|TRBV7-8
ASSLVGDGYT
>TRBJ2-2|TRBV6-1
TSSEEGYYDTGELF
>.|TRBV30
AWKQGTYEQY
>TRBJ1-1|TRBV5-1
ASSFNLNTEAF
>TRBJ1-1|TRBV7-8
ASSYPGPGGTEAF
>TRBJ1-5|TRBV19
ASSISGVQLQH
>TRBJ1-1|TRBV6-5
ASSYLQTQLVTEAF
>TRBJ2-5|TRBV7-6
ASSSPSGLAGVETQY
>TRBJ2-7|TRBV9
ASSVGGSYEQY
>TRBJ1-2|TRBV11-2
ASSLGGTAGYGYT
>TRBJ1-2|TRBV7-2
ASSPSLSNYGYT
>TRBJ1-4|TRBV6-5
ASNKQGGEKLF
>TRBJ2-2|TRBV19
AARRGVANTGELF
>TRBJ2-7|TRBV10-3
AIGQVSYEQY
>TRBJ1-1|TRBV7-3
ASSPTGGTEAF
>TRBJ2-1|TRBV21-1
ASTRTRGCVLNEQF
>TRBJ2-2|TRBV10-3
AISRHDTGELF
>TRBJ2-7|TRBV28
ASRRDTNYYEQY
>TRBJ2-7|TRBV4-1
ASSQEGWTGVNEQY
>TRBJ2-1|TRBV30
AWSGADYYNEQF